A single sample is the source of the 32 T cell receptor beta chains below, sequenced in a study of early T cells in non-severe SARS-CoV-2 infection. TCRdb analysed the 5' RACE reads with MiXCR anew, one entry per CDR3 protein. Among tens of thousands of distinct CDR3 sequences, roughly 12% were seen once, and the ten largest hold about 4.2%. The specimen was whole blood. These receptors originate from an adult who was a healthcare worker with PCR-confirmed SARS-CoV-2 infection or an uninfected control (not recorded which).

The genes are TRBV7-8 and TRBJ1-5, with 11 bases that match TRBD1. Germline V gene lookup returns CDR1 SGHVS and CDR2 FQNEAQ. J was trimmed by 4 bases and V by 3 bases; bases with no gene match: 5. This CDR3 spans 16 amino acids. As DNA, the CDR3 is TGTGCCAGCAGCTTTTCAAGGGACAGGGGGAATCAGCCCCAGCATTTT. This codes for CASSFSRDRGNQPQHF. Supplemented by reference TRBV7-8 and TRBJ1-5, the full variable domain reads GAGVSQSPRYKVAKRGQDVALRCDPISGHVSLFWYQQALGQGPEFLTYFQNEAQLDKSGLPSDRFFAERPEGSVSTLKIQRTQQEDSAVYLCASSFSRDRGNQPQHFGDGTRLSIL.

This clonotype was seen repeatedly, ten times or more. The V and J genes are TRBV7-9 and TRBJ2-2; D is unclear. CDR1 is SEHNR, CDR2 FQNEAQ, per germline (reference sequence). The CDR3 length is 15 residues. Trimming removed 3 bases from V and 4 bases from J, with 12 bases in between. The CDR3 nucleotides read TGTGCCAGCAGCTTTGGGGTCCCTACCACCGGGGAGCTGTTTTTT. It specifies CASSFGVPTTGELFF.

In DNA, the CDR3 is TGCGCCAGCAGTGGCAGGCGCCAAGAGACCCAGTACTTC. It codes for CASSGRRQETQYF. V and J are TRBV5-1 and TRBJ2-5; unclear D gene. This CDR3 is built from 13 residues. V gave up 5 bases and J gave up 1 base, with 9 bases separating them. Germline assignment: CDR1 SGHRS and CDR2 YFSETQ.

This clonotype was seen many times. The CDR3 protein is CASSIKVGLGETQYF. In DNA, the CDR3 is TGTGCCAGCAGTATAAAAGTAGGGTTGGGAGAGACCCAGTACTTC. V gene TRBV28 combines with J gene TRBJ2-5; no definite D call. This CDR3 contains 15 residues. V was shortened by 5 bases and J by 4 bases, with 17 bases between the two germline ends. Germline V gene data show CDR1 as MDHEN and CDR2 as SYDVKM.

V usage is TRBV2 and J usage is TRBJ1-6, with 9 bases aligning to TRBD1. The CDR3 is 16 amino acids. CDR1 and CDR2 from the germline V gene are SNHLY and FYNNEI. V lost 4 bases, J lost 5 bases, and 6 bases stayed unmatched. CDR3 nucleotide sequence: TGTGCCAGCAGTGTAGGAACAGGGGGCAATAATTCACCCCTCCACTTT. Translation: CASSVGTGGNNSPLHF.

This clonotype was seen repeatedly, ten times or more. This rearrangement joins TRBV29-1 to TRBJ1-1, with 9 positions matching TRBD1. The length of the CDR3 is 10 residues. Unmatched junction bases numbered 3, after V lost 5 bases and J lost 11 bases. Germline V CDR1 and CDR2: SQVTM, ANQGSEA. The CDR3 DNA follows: TGCAGCGTTAGGGACAGGGCGGCTTTCTTT. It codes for CSVRDRAAFF.

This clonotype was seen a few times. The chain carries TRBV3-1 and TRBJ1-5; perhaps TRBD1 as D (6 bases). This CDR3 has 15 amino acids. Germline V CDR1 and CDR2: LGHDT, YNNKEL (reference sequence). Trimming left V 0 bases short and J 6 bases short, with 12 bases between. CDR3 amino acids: CASSQDRGGGQPQHF. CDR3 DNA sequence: TGTGCCAGCAGCCAAGATCGGGGGGGCGGTCAGCCCCAGCATTTT.

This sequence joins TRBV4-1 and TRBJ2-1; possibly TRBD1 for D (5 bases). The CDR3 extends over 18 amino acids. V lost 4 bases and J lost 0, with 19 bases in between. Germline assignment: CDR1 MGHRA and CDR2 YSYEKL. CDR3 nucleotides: TGCGCCAGCAGCCTCCGACCAACGCAGGGTACCTCCTACAATGAGCAGTTCTTC. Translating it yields CASSLRPTQGTSYNEQFF.

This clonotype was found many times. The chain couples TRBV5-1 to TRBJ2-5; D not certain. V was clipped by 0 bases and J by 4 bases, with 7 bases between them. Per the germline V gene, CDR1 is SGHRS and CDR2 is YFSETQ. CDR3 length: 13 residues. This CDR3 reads CASSLVVGETQYF. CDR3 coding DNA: TGCGCCAGCAGCTTGGTGGTCGGAGAGACCCAGTACTTC. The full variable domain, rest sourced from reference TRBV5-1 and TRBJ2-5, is KAGVTQTPRYLIKTRGQQVTLSCSPISGHRSVSWYQQTPGQGLQFLFEYFSETQRNKGNFPGRFSGRQFSNSRSEMNVSTLELGDSALYLCASSLVVGETQYFGPGTRLLVL.

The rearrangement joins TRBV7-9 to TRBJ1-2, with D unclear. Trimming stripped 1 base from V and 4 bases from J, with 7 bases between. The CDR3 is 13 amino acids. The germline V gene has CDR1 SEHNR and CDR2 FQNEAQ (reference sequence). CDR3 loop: CASSLGKGYGYTF. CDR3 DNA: TGTGCCAGCAGCTTAGGGAAGGGCTATGGCTACACCTTC.

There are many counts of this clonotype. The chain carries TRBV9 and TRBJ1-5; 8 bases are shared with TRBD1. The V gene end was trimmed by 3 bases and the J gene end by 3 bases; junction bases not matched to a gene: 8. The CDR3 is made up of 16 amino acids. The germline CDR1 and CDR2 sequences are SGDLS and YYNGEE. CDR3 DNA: TGTGCCAGCAGCGAGAAGGACAGGGAAGTCAATCAGCCCCAGCATTTT. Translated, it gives CASSEKDREVNQPQHF.

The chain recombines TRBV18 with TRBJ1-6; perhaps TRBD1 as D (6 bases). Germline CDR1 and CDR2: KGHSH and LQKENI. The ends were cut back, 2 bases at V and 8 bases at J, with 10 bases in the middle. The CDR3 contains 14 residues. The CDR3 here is CASSPSGGDSPLHF. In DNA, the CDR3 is TGTGCCAGCTCACCATCGGGGGGCGATTCACCCCTCCACTTT.

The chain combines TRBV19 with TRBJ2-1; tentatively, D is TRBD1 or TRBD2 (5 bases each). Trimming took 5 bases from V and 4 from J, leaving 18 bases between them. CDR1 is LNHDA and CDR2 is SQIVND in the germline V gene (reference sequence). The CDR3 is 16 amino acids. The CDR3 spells CASSLGPGPLYNEQFF. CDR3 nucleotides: TGTGCCAGTAGTCTCGGGCCGGGACCATTATACAATGAGCAGTTCTTC.

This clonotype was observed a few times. CDR3 sequence reads: CASSPPAGRNEQYF. CDR3 DNA: TGTGCCAGCAGTCCCCCCGCAGGGAGGAACGAGCAGTACTTC. This chain uses TRBV12-3 or TRBV12-4 with TRBJ2-7; possibly TRBD2 for D (6 bases). This CDR3 has 14 residues. Between the trimmed V and J ends, which lost 5 bases and 5 bases, there was a span of 16 bases.

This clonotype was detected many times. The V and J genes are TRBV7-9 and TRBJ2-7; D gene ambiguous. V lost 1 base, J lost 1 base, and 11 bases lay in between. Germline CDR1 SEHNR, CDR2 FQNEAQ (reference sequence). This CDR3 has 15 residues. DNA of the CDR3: TGTGCCAGCAGCTTAGTAGGGTCACGATCCTACGAGCAGTACTTC. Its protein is CASSLVGSRSYEQYF. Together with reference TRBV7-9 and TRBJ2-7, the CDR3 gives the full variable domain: DTGVSQNPRHKITKRGQNVTFRCDPISEHNRLYWYRQTLGQGPEFLTYFQNEAQLEKSRLLSDRFSAERPKGSFSTLEIQRTEQGDSAMYLCASSLVGSRSYEQYFGPGTRLTVT.

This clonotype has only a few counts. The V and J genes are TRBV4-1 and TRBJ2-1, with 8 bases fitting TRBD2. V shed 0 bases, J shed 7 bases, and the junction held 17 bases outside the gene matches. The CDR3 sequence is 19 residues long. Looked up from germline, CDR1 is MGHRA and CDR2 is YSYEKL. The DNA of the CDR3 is TGCGCCAGCAGCCAAGAAGGAGGAAGCGGGAGTCGGGGCAGGAATGAGCAGTTCTTC. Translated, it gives CASSQEGGSGSRGRNEQFF.

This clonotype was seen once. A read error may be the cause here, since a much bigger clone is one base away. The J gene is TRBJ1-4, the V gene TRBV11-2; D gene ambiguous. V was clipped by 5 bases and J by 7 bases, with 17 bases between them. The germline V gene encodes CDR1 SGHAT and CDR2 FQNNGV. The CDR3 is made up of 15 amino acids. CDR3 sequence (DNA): TGTGCCAGCAGCGACTGGGGAGTAAATGGTGAAAAACTGTTTTTT. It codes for CASSDWGVNGEKLFF.

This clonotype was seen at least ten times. The CDR3 DNA is TGTGCCAGCACCGGACTAGCGGGAGTTACGCAGTATTTT. Its protein is CASTGLAGVTQYF. V is TRBV7-6 and J is TRBJ2-3, with TRBD2 identical over 13 bases. This CDR3 has 13 amino acids. V was pared by 7 bases and J by 8 bases, with 3 bases of the junction left unmatched. In germline, CDR1 is SGHVS, CDR2 FNYEAQ.

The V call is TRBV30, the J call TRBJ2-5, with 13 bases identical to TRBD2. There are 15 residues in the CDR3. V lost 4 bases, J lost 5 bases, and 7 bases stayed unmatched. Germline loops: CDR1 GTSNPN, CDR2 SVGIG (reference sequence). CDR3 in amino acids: CAWTRTSGGSETQYF. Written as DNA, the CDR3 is TGTGCCTGGACGCGGACTAGCGGGGGTAGTGAGACCCAGTACTTC.

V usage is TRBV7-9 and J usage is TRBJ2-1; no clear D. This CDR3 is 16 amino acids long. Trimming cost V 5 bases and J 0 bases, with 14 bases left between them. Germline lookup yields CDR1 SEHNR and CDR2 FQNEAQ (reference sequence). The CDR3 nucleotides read TGTGCCAGCAGCATAGGACCCCTGAGCTCCTACAATGAGCAGTTCTTC. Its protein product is CASSIGPLSSYNEQFF.

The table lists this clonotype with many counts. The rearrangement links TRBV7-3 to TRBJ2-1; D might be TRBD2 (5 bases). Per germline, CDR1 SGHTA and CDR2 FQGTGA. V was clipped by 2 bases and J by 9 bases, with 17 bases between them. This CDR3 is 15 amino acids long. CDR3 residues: CASSLAGSRGGEQFF. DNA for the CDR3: TGTGCCAGCAGCTTAGCGGGCTCTCGTGGCGGTGAGCAGTTCTTC.

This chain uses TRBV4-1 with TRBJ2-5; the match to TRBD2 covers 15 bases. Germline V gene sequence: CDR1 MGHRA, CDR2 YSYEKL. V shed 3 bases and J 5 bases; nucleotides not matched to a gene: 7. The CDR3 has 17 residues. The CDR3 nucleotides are TGCGCCAGCAGCCACAGGACTAGCGGGAGGGCCGGGGAGACCCAGTACTTC. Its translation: CASSHRTSGRAGETQYF.

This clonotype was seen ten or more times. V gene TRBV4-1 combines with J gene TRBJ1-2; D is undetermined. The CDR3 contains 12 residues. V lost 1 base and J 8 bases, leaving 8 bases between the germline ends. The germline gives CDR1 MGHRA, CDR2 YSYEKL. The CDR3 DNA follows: TGCGCCAGCAGCCAAGCTTCCCGGGGCTACACCTTC. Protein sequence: CASSQASRGYTF.

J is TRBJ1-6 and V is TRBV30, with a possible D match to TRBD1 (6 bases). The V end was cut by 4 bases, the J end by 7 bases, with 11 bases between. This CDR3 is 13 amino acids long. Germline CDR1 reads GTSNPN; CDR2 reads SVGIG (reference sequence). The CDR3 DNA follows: TGTGCCTGGAACGGACAGCTAAATTCACCCCTCCACTTT. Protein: CAWNGQLNSPLHF.

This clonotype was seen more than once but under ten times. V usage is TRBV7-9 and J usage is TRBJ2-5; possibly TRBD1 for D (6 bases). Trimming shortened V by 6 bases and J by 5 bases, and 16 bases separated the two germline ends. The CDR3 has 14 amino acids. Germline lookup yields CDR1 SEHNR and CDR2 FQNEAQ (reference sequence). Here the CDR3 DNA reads TGTGCCAGCAGTTTTGGGGGCGTCCGTGAGACCCAGTACTTC. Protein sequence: CASSFGGVRETQYF.

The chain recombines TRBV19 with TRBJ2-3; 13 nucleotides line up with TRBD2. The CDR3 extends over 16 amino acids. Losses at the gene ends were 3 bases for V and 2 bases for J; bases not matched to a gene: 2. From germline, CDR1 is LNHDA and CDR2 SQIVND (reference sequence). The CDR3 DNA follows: TGTGCCAGTAGTATGGGGACTAGCGGGATCACAGATACGCAGTATTTT. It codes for CASSMGTSGITDTQYF.

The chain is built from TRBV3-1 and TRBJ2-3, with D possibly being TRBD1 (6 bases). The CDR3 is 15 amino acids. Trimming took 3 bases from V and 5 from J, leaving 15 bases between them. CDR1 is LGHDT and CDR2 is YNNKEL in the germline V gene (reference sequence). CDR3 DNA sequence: TGTGCCAGCAGCCAGGACAGAAGAGCCGGAGATACGCAGTATTTT. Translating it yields CASSQDRRAGDTQYF.

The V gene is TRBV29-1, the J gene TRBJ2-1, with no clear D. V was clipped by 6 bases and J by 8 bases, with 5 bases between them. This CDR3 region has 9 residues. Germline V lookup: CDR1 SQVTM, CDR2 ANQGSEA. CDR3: CSVSHEQFF. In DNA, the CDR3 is TGCAGCGTCTCCCATGAGCAGTTCTTC.

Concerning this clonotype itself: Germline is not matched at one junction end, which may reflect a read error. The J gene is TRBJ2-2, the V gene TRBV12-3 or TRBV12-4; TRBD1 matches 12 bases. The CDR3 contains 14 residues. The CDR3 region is CAGSPGQGARELFF. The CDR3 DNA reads TGTGCCGGCAGCCCGGGACAGGGGGCCAGGGAGCTGTTTTTT.

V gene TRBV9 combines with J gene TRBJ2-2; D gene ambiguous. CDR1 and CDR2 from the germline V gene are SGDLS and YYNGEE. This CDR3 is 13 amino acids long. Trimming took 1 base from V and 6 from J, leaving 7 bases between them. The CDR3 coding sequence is TGTGCCAGCAGCGTAAAGGTCGCCGGGGAGCTGTTTTTT. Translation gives CASSVKVAGELFF.

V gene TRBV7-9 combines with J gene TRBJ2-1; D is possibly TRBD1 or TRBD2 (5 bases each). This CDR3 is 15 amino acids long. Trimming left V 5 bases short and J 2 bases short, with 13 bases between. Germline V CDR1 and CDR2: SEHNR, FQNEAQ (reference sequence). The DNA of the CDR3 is TGTGCCAGCAGCCAAATAGGGACCACCTACAATGAGCAGTTCTTC. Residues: CASSQIGTTYNEQFF.

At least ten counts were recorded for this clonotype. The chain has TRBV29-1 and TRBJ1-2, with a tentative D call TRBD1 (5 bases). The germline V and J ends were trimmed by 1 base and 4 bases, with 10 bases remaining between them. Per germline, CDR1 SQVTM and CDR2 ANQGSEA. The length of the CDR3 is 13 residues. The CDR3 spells CSVEGRRGYGYTF. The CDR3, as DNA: TGCAGCGTTGAAGGCCGGAGGGGCTATGGCTACACCTTC.